A single sample gave rise to the 9 T cell receptor beta chains below, sequenced in a study of blood T cell repertoires in COVID-19. Using immunoSEQ multiplex PCR, the repertoire was profiled, and TCRdb retains in-frame clones only, with some absent. Altogether about 190,000 clones are present, 80% being singletons, with the ten largest covering roughly 6.7%. The sample was peripheral blood. The receptor source for this set is a man between 60 and 70 years old with acute or convalescent COVID-19.

This clone was picked up one time. The chain combines TRBV9 with TRBJ1-1, with TRBD1 as a possible D gene (6 bases). Germline V lookup: CDR1 SGDLS, CDR2 YYNGEE. The length of the CDR3 is 14 residues. Trimming cost V 3 bases and J 0 bases, with 9 bases left between them. CDR3 bases: TGTGCCAGCAGCGCCGACAGGATGAACACTGAAGCTTTCTTT. This sequence encodes CASSADRMNTEAFF.

V usage is TRBV5-1 and J usage is TRBJ2-1; D is perhaps TRBD2 (6 bases). The germline V and J ends were trimmed by 0 bases and 4 bases, with 11 bases remaining between them. CDR3 length: 15 residues. CDR1 is SGHRS and CDR2 is YFSETQ in the germline V gene. CDR3 sequence (DNA): TGCGCCAGCAGCTTGGGGCCTAGCGAGTACAATGAGCAGTTCTTC. Amino acids: CASSLGPSEYNEQFF.

The chain is built from TRBV28 and TRBJ2-4; TRBD2 agrees at 10 bases. From germline, CDR1 is MDHEN and CDR2 SYDVKM. CDR3 size: 16 residues. V lost 8 bases and J lost 7; bases outside the gene matches: 14. CDR3 region: CASVLSGGARGNIQYF. The CDR3, as DNA: TGTGCCAGCGTCTTAAGCGGGGGGGCCCGGGGTAACATTCAGTACTTC.

V is TRBV11-2 and J is TRBJ2-7, with D tentatively TRBD2 (6 bases). This CDR3 has 14 amino acids. CDR1 is SGHAT, CDR2 FQNNGV, per germline. V dropped 4 bases and J dropped 3 bases, with 13 bases sitting between them. Here the CDR3 reads CASSSLAKVYEQYF. The CDR3 nucleotides are TGTGCCAGCAGCTCTCTAGCGAAGGTCTACGAGCAGTACTTC.

The J gene is TRBJ1-2, the V gene TRBV6-5, with D perhaps matching TRBD1 (5 bases). Germline V lookup: CDR1 MNHEY, CDR2 SVGAGI. Trimming took off 6 bases at V and 4 bases at J, with 9 bases between the two ends. This CDR3 has 12 amino acids. In nucleotides, the CDR3 is TGTGCCAGCAGAACGGACATCTATGGCTACACCTTC. Residues: CASRTDIYGYTF.

V gene TRBV12-5 combines with J gene TRBJ1-4; 8 nucleotides agree with TRBD1. V gave up 1 base and J gave up 3 bases; unmatched junction bases: 1. Germline assignment: CDR1 LGHNT and CDR2 FRNRAP. The CDR3 runs to 15 residues. Here the CDR3 reads CASGLETGANEKLFF. In nucleotides, the CDR3 is TGTGCTAGTGGTTTGGAGACAGGGGCTAATGAAAAACTGTTTTTT.

The genes are TRBV28 and TRBJ2-1; 8 bases fit TRBD1. The CDR3 is 15 residues long. The V segment lost 0 bases and the J segment 10 bases; nucleotides outside the gene matches: 8. Germline values: CDR1 MDHEN, CDR2 SYDVKM. This CDR3 is CASSLWTGEALEQFF. The CDR3 DNA sequence: TGTGCCAGCAGTTTATGGACAGGGGAGGCCCTCGAGCAGTTCTTC.

This chain uses TRBV7-2 with TRBJ1-2; no clear D gene. The CDR3 has 13 amino acids. With 3 bases removed from V and 8 bases from J, the gap between germline ends came to 13 bases. Germline values: CDR1 SGHTA, CDR2 FQGNSA. DNA for the CDR3: TGTGCCAGCAGCTTCTTTGCGGAACACGGCTACACCTTC. It specifies CASSFFAEHGYTF.

V usage is TRBV10-1 and J usage is TRBJ2-2; 12 bases are shared with TRBD2. This CDR3 has 15 amino acids. CDR1 is WNHNN and CDR2 is SYGVQD in the germline V gene (reference sequence). The junction had 2 bases not matched to a gene; V was cut back by 4 bases and J by 5 bases. The CDR3 nucleotides read TGCGCCAGCAGTGCACTAGCGGGAGGAACCGGGGAGCTGTTTTTT. As protein: CASSALAGGTGELFF.